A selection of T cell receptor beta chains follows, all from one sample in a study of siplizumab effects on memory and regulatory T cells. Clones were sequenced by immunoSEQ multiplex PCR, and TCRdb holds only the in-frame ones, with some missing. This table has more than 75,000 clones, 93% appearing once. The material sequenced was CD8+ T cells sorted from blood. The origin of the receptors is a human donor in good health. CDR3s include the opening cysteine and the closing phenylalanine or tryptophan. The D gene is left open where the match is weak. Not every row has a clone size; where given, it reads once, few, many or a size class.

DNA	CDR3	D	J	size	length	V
TGTGCCAGCAGTGGGGGGTCGAACACCGGGGAGCTGTTTTTT	CASSGGSNTGELFF	NA	TRBJ2-2	NA	14	TRBV6-4
TGTGCCAGCAGTAAAACAGGGGCTAATGAAAAACTGTTTTTT	CASSKTGANEKLFF	TRBD1	TRBJ1-4	once	14	TRBV9
TGTGCCAGCAGGCCCGGCGGTTCCTACGAGCAGTACTTC	CASRPGGSYEQYF	NA	TRBJ2-7	NA	13	TRBV27
TGTGCCAGCAGGCAACAGGGGACCGTATACGAGCAGTACTTC	CASRQQGTVYEQYF	TRBD1	TRBJ2-7	NA	14	TRBV28
TGTGCCTGGAGTATCACAGGGTTGAACACAGATACGCAGTATTTT	CAWSITGLNTDTQYF	NA	TRBJ2-3	NA	15	TRBV30
TGTGCCAGCAGCCAAGAGGGACAAAACAATGAGCAGTTCTTC	CASSQEGQNNEQFF	NA	TRBJ2-1	once	14	TRBV4-2
TGTGCCAGTAGTAACCCCCCAGGGTCGGGCTTTTCTAGCAATCAGCCCCAGCATTTT	CASSNPPGSGFSSNQPQHF	NA	TRBJ1-5	NA	19	TRBV19
TGTGCCGTACCGGGACTAGCGGGAGTAAACACCGGGGAGCTGTTTTTT	CAVPGLAGVNTGELFF	TRBD2	TRBJ2-2	NA	16	TRBV7-6
TGTGCCAGCAGCTTGGTTGGGAGTAATGAAAAACTGTTTTTT	CASSLVGSNEKLFF	NA	TRBJ1-4	NA	14	TRBV5-6
TGTGCCAGCAGTTATGGGATGAACACCGGGGAGCTGTTTTTT	CASSYGMNTGELFF	NA	TRBJ2-2	NA	14	TRBV6-5
TGTGCCAGCAGCTACGGGACTAGCGGGATATACACAGATACGCAGTATTTT	CASSYGTSGIYTDTQYF	TRBD2	TRBJ2-3	NA	17	TRBV11-2
TGTGCCAGCAGCCCGGGACTAGCGGGGGTAGGTGGAACAGATACGCAGTATTTT	CASSPGLAGVGGTDTQYF	TRBD2	TRBJ2-3	NA	18	TRBV7-6
TGTGCCAGCAGCGTTGGGACAGGGAATGAAAAACTGTTTTTT	CASSVGTGNEKLFF	TRBD1	TRBJ1-4	NA	14	TRBV9
TGTGCCAGCAGCTATGGGACTAGCGGGAATTTAGAGCAGTACTTC	CASSYGTSGNLEQYF	TRBD2	TRBJ2-7	NA	15	TRBV7-6
TGTGCCAGCTCACCAACACCACTGAACACCGGGGAGCTGTTTTTT	CASSPTPLNTGELFF	NA	TRBJ2-2	NA	15	TRBV18
TGTGCCAGCAAACGACTAGCTGGTTTCGACGAGCAGTACTTC	CASKRLAGFDEQYF	TRBD2	TRBJ2-7	NA	14	TRBV6-5
TGTGCCAGCAGCCCGGGACAGGGAAACTATGGCTACACCTTC	CASSPGQGNYGYTF	TRBD1	TRBJ1-2	NA	14	TRBV7-9
TGTGCCAGCAGCGTTCAGCGGGGCACAGATACGCAGTATTTT	CASSVQRGTDTQYF	NA	TRBJ2-3	NA	14	TRBV9
TGTGCCAGCAGTTCCGATTTGACACACATCTTGACTTTCTTT	CASSSDLTHILTFF	NA	TRBJ1-1	NA	14	TRBV6-5
TGTGCCAGTTCCCCAGGGACCTACAATGAGCAGTTCTTC	CASSPGTYNEQFF	NA	TRBJ2-1	NA	13	TRBV15
TGCGCCAGCAGTCAACTTGAGACAGGGCATAATTCACCCCTCCACTTT	CASSQLETGHNSPLHF	TRBD1	TRBJ1-6	NA	16	TRBV23-1
TGTGCCAGCAGTTCTAGCGGGCCCCCCCCTTACAATGAGCAGTTCTTC	CASSSSGPPPYNEQFF	TRBD2	TRBJ2-1	NA	16	TRBV6-5
TGTGCCAGCACCCGTGGGTCTAGCGACACAGATACGCAGTATTTT	CASTRGSSDTDTQYF	NA	TRBJ2-3	NA	15	TRBV9
TGTGCCAGTAGCCCCTTTGGGGGACAGGGGGACTATGGCTACACCTTC	CASSPFGGQGDYGYTF	TRBD1	TRBJ1-2	NA	16	TRBV19
TGTGCCAGCAGTGGGACAGGGGCGGATAATGAAAAACTGTTTTTT	CASSGTGADNEKLFF	TRBD1	TRBJ1-4	NA	15	TRBV2
TGCGCCAGCAGGTGGGACAGGGTTGAATCGAATGAGCAGTTCTTC	CASRWDRVESNEQFF	TRBD1	TRBJ2-1	NA	15	TRBV4-1
TGTGCCAGTAGTACCGGAACGAATCAGCCCCAGCATTTT	CASSTGTNQPQHF	NA	TRBJ1-5	NA	13	TRBV19
TGTGCCAGCAGCTTAGTCAGAGACACAGATACGCAGTATTTT	CASSLVRDTDTQYF	NA	TRBJ2-3	NA	14	TRBV7-6
TGTGCCAGCAGCTTAGGCACAGACACTGAAGCTTTCTTT	CASSLGTDTEAFF	NA	TRBJ1-1	NA	13	TRBV7-3
TGTGCCAGCAGCGCGCCCTATGCGGGGGTAAAGAATGAGCAGTTCTTC	CASSAPYAGVKNEQFF	TRBD2	TRBJ2-1	NA	16	TRBV5-6
TGTGCCATCAGCTCGCCAAATACTAACTATGGCTACACCTTC	CAISSPNTNYGYTF	NA	TRBJ1-2	once	14	TRBV10-3
TGCGCCAGCAGCCAAGATCGGGTCCCCACTGAAGCTTTCTTT	CASSQDRVPTEAFF	NA	TRBJ1-1	NA	14	TRBV4-1
TGTGCCAGCAGCAAGGGCGACAGGGGGAGTCAGCCCCAGCATTTT	CASSKGDRGSQPQHF	TRBD1	TRBJ1-5	few	15	TRBV6-1
TGTGCTAGCAGCTTAGGATCGGGGGGGGCCTACAATGAGCAGTTCTTC	CASSLGSGGAYNEQFF	TRBD2	TRBJ2-1	NA	16	TRBV7-7
TGTGCCAGCAGCCAAGATCGAGGTGACGAGCAGTACTTC	CASSQDRGDEQYF	NA	TRBJ2-7	NA	13	TRBV4-2
TGTGCCAGCAGCACGGGACTAGCGGGGGGCATCACAGATACGCAGTATTTT	CASSTGLAGGITDTQYF	TRBD2	TRBJ2-3	NA	17	TRBV5-4
TGTGCCAGCAGCTTGCAACAGGGGTACGAGCAGTACTTC	CASSLQQGYEQYF	TRBD1	TRBJ2-7	NA	13	TRBV13
TGTGCCAGCAGCTTAGATCGGGGAAACGAGCAGTACTTC	CASSLDRGNEQYF	NA	TRBJ2-7	NA	13	TRBV7-9
TGTGCCAGTACGACCGGGGGCATCAATGAGCAGTTCTTC	CASTTGGINEQFF	NA	TRBJ2-1	NA	13	TRBV19
TGTGCCAGCAGCTTACTAGCGCCCAGCACAGATACGCAGTATTTT	CASSLLAPSTDTQYF	NA	TRBJ2-3	NA	15	TRBV11-2
TGCGCCAGCAGCCAAGAGGGGGCGACTAGTAAGGATGAGCAGTTCTTC	CASSQEGATSKDEQFF	NA	TRBJ2-1	NA	16	TRBV4-1
TGTGCCAGCAGCTTAACGAGCACGAGGGGTGGTGATGAGCAGTTCTTC	CASSLTSTRGGDEQFF	NA	TRBJ2-1	NA	16	TRBV7-3
TGCGCCAGCAGCTTGGAGGGTTCACCCCTCCACTTT	CASSLEGSPLHF	NA	TRBJ1-6	NA	12	TRBV5-1
TGTGCCAGCAGTGAAAAGAGGAATGAGCAGTTCTTC	CASSEKRNEQFF	NA	TRBJ2-1	NA	12	TRBV2
TGTGCCAGCAGCACCGGACAGGGGGCGAGGACCGGGGAGCTGTTTTTT	CASSTGQGARTGELFF	TRBD1	TRBJ2-2	NA	16	TRBV2
TGTGCCAGCGGGTCTGGGAGCTCCTACGAGCAGTACTTC	CASGSGSSYEQYF	NA	TRBJ2-7	NA	13	TRBV2
TGTGCCAGTAGCCAGACATCGGCCCCTTGGAATGAGCAGTTCTTC	CASSQTSAPWNEQFF	NA	TRBJ2-1	NA	15	TRBV19
TGTGCCAGCAGCCAAGAGGCGGGGGGGCCGGCAGATACGCAGTATTTT	CASSQEAGGPADTQYF	TRBD2	TRBJ2-3	NA	16	TRBV14
TGTGCCAGCAGCTTAGATCCTAGCGGGGCTGTATACGAGCAGTACTTC	CASSLDPSGAVYEQYF	TRBD2	TRBJ2-7	NA	16	TRBV11-2
TGTGCCAGCAGCTCACAGGGGAACCCCTTTTACGAGCAGTACTTC	CASSSQGNPFYEQYF	TRBD1	TRBJ2-7	NA	15	TRBV7-2
TGTGCCAGCAGCTTTGGCAGGTCCCGCACAGATACGCAGTATTTT	CASSFGRSRTDTQYF	NA	TRBJ2-3	NA	15	TRBV5-5
TGTGCCAGCAGTTACACCGGGACCGTCGATGGCTACACCTTC	CASSYTGTVDGYTF	NA	TRBJ1-2	NA	14	TRBV6-5
TGTGCCAGCAGCTTAGAAGACAGGGTTGTTACTCAGCCCCAGCATTTT	CASSLEDRVVTQPQHF	TRBD1	TRBJ1-5	NA	16	TRBV7-9
TGTGCCAGCAGCGAGGGGGGACAGATCACAGATACGCAGTATTTT	CASSEGGQITDTQYF	NA	TRBJ2-3	NA	15	TRBV9
TGTGCCAGCAGCTTGGGTAGCGGGAGACTGCGGGAGCAGTACTTC	CASSLGSGRLREQYF	TRBD2	TRBJ2-7	NA	15	TRBV5-6
TGTGCCAGCAGTCCCCGGGACAGGGGCTACGAGCAGTACTTC	CASSPRDRGYEQYF	TRBD1	TRBJ2-7	NA	14	TRBV27
TGCGCCAGCAGTGAGTCTTGGCAGGAACTCACAGATACGCAGTATTTT	CASSESWQELTDTQYF	NA	TRBJ2-3	NA	16	TRBV10-1
TGTGCCAGCAGCCTAGAGGGACGGAGTAACTACGAGCAGTACTTC	CASSLEGRSNYEQYF	NA	TRBJ2-7	NA	15	TRBV7-6
TGCGCCAGCAGCCAAGAAACGATGGGGGGGGCGGTGGCAGATACGCAGTATTTT	CASSQETMGGAVADTQYF	NA	TRBJ2-3	NA	18	TRBV4-1